One sample yielded the 20 T cell receptor beta chains listed below, sequenced in a study of cytomegalovirus exposure and HLA in healthy donors. It was with 60 Vbeta and 13 Jbeta primers that the PCR ran. The method was immunoSEQ multiplex PCR; TCRdb's version includes in-frame clones alone and lacks a portion of them. The sample has 110,000 or so clones, about 77% seen once; the top ten hold 5.4%. The sequencing sample was made of PBMCs. All receptors come from a woman under 40 in good health and CMV-seropositive.

The chain links TRBV5-1 to TRBJ2-1; TRBD2 agrees at 7 bases. The CDR3 has 14 residues. Trimming at V came to 1 base and at J to 9 bases, leaving 7 bases not matched to a gene. The V gene's germline CDR1 is SGHRS and CDR2 YFSETQ. The CDR3 DNA is TGCGCCAGCAGCTTGACGCGGGCTAGCGGTGAGCAGTTCTTC. Amino acids: CASSLTRASGEQFF.

The chain recombines TRBV15 with TRBJ2-4; 9 nucleotides match TRBD2. The J segment lost 1 base and the V segment lost 3 bases, leaving 10 bases of the junction unmatched. The germline V gene has CDR1 LNHNV and CDR2 YYDKDF (reference sequence). The CDR3 covers 18 residues. The CDR3 reads CATSRRLAGMLAKNIQYF. The CDR3 bases are TGTGCCACCAGCAGGCGGCTAGCGGGGATGCTTGCCAAAAACATTCAGTACTTC.

The chain carries TRBV6-5 and TRBJ2-2; maybe TRBD1 (5 bases). The CDR3 consists of 14 residues. The germline gives CDR1 MNHEY, CDR2 SVGAGI. Deletions cut 4 bases from V and 3 bases from J, with 9 bases between. The chain's CDR3 is CASSWGSYTGELFF. Written as DNA, the CDR3 is TGTGCCAGCAGTTGGGGCAGCTACACCGGGGAGCTGTTTTTT.

This clone was counted between two and nine times. V gene TRBV4-1 combines with J gene TRBJ2-1; 13 nucleotides agree with TRBD2. Looked up from germline, CDR1 is MGHRA and CDR2 is YSYEKL. With 0 bases clipped from V and 3 bases from J, the junction kept 8 bases outside the gene matches. This CDR3 spans 19 amino acids. CDR3: CASSQEPGRTSGSYNEQFF. The CDR3 DNA sequence: TGCGCCAGCAGCCAAGAGCCAGGAAGGACTAGCGGGAGCTACAATGAGCAGTTCTTC.

This clone has just one count. The chain uses TRBV7-3 and TRBJ2-3; 8 nucleotides match TRBD1. This CDR3 is 14 amino acids long. Germline V gene sequence: CDR1 SGHTA, CDR2 FQGTGA. V was clipped by 4 bases and J by 10 bases; unmatched bases: 10. The CDR3, as DNA: TGTGCCAGCAGCTGGGGCGGGACAGGTTGGGCGCAGTATTTT. It encodes CASSWGGTGWAQYF.

The J gene is TRBJ2-5, the V gene TRBV18; D not resolved. The ends were cut back, 1 base at V and 4 bases at J, with 10 bases in the middle. The CDR3 is 14 amino acids. CDR1 and CDR2 from the germline V gene are KGHSH and LQKENI. The CDR3 coding sequence is TGTGCCAGCTCACCACAAACAACAAGAGAGACCCAGTACTTC. This encodes CASSPQTTRETQYF.

This sequence joins TRBV7-2 and TRBJ1-6; no firm D call. The germline gives CDR1 SGHTA, CDR2 FQGNSA. Trimming cost V 6 bases and J 6 bases, with 15 bases left between them. CDR3 length: 15 residues. The CDR3 sequence is CASRGEGFVNSPLHF. CDR3 DNA sequence: TGTGCCAGCAGGGGAGAGGGTTTTGTTAATTCACCCCTCCACTTT.

CDR3 region: CASSESGQGGDTQYF. CDR3 in DNA: TGCGCCAGCAGTGAGTCAGGACAGGGTGGAGATACGCAGTATTTT. This chain joins TRBV10-1 and TRBJ2-3, with TRBD1 identical over 8 bases. The CDR3 is made up of 15 amino acids. V shed 0 bases, J shed 5 bases, and the junction held 4 bases outside the gene matches. From germline, CDR1 is WNHNN and CDR2 SYGVQD (reference sequence).

The chain carries TRBV19 and TRBJ2-7; D is possibly TRBD1 (5 bases). The V end lost 3 bases, the J end lost 1 base, and 13 bases lay between the germline ends. Germline V gene sequence: CDR1 LNHDA, CDR2 SQIVND (reference sequence). This CDR3 has 15 residues. In DNA form, the CDR3 reads TGTGCCAGTAGTATTCAGGGAATTGAGTCCTACGAGCAGTACTTC. The encoded protein is CASSIQGIESYEQYF.

The chain is built from TRBV19 and TRBJ1-2, with TRBD1 as a possible D gene (6 bases). Germline CDR1 reads LNHDA; CDR2 reads SQIVND (reference sequence). V lost 1 base and J lost 3, with 9 bases in between. This CDR3 comprises 14 residues. The CDR3, as DNA: TGTGCCAGTAGTATAGCAGGGGCTCACTATGGCTACACCTTC. Translating gives CASSIAGAHYGYTF.

V is TRBV27 and J is TRBJ1-2; no firm D call. Germline V lookup: CDR1 MNHEY, CDR2 SMNVEV (reference sequence). The CDR3 has 16 amino acids. V gave up 5 bases and J gave up 5 bases, with 21 bases separating them. CDR3 loop: CASSPSVGGWRYGYTF. The CDR3 DNA is TGTGCCAGCAGTCCCTCCGTTGGCGGTTGGAGGTATGGCTACACCTTC.

This clone was seen a single time. The genes are TRBV29-1 and TRBJ1-4, with D perhaps TRBD1 (5 bases). CDR3 length equals 15 residues. The germline V and J ends were trimmed by 7 bases and 3 bases, with 18 bases remaining between them. CDR1 is SQVTM and CDR2 is ANQGSEA in the germline V gene. CDR3 DNA: TGCAGCGCCGCTGGGGGGGAAGGGGCTAATGAAAAACTGTTTTTT. Amino acid sequence: CSAAGGEGANEKLFF.

The chain uses TRBV25-1 and TRBJ1-4, with 9 positions matching TRBD1. J was trimmed by 5 bases and V by 6 bases; bases with no gene match: 10. Germline V CDR1 and CDR2: MGHDK, SYGVNS. The CDR3 runs to 16 residues. CDR3 protein: CASRSIPGTGNEKLFF. The CDR3 DNA reads as TGTGCCAGCAGATCGATCCCCGGGACAGGGAATGAAAAACTGTTTTTT.

The chain links TRBV9 to TRBJ1-6, with D possibly being TRBD1 (5 bases). The CDR3 covers 17 residues. V was cut by 3 bases and J by 4 bases, with 17 bases left in between. The germline V gene encodes CDR1 SGDLS and CDR2 YYNGEE. The CDR3 sequence is CASSAIPGEIYNSPLHF. The CDR3 region has the DNA TGTGCCAGCAGCGCGATCCCGGGGGAAATTTATAATTCACCCCTCCACTTT.

This clone has just a few counts. This chain links TRBV11-2 with TRBJ2-1; 7 bases are shared with TRBD2. Per the germline V gene, CDR1 is SGHAT and CDR2 is FQNNGV. This CDR3 is built from 13 residues. After removal of 0 bases from V and 10 bases from J, the junction contained 3 bases not matched to a gene. The CDR3 nucleotides read TGTGCCAGCAGCTTAGATGGGAGGGGCGAGCAGTTCTTC. Protein product: CASSLDGRGEQFF. Supplemented by reference TRBV11-2 and TRBJ2-1, the full variable domain reads EAGVAQSPRYKIIEKRQSVAFWCNPISGHATLYWYQQILGQGPKLLIQFQNNGVVDDSQLPKDRFSAERLKGVDSTLKIQPAKLEDSAVYLCASSLDGRGEQFFGPGTRLTVL.

V is TRBV18 and J is TRBJ1-3; D is unclear. The CDR3 runs to 15 residues. Trimming cost V 3 bases and J 0 bases, with 9 bases left between them. CDR1 and CDR2 (germline): KGHSH, LQKENI. The CDR3 loop is CASSPYSSSGNTIYF. The DNA for the CDR3 is TGTGCCAGCTCACCTTACTCCTCCTCTGGAAACACCATATATTTT. The whole variable domain, filled in from reference TRBV18 and TRBJ1-3, reads NAGVMQNPRHLVRRRGQEARLRCSPMKGHSHVYWYRQLPEEGLKFMVYLQKENIIDESGMPKERFSAEFPKEGPSILRIQQVVRGDSAAYFCASSPYSSSGNTIYFGEGSWLTVV.

This chain joins TRBV4-2 and TRBJ2-7; D gene ambiguous. Per the germline V gene, CDR1 is LGHNA and CDR2 is YNFKEQ. V was cut by 5 bases and J by 2 bases, with 10 bases left in between. The CDR3 contains 13 residues. CDR3 sequence (DNA): TGTGCCAGCAGCACATACACAGCCTACGAGCAGTACTTC. Translating gives CASSTYTAYEQYF.

The rearrangement uses TRBV11-3 and TRBJ1-6; 7 bases fit TRBD1. Trimming cost V 3 bases and J 16 bases; bases outside gene matches: 12. This CDR3 spans 14 amino acids. Germline V CDR1 and CDR2: SGHNT, YENEEA. This CDR3 is CASSLADRARKLHF. For the CDR3, the DNA is TGTGCCAGCAGCTTGGCTGACAGGGCCCGAAAACTCCACTTT.

This sequence joins TRBV5-1 and TRBJ2-5; tentatively, D is TRBD1 (6 bases). Germline CDR1 reads SGHRS; CDR2 reads YFSETQ. This CDR3 is built from 13 residues. V was trimmed by 4 bases and J by 11 bases, leaving 18 bases between them. CDR3: CASSPSPGDGQYF. The CDR3 nucleotides are TGCGCCAGCAGCCCTAGTCCAGGGGACGGGCAGTACTTC.

CDR3 in DNA: TGTGCCAGCAGCTCGGGGGGTTTCGGTAATTCACCCCTCCACTTT. It yields the protein CASSSGGFGNSPLHF. The rearrangement joins TRBV7-8 to TRBJ1-6; weak D call: TRBD1 (5 bases). V lost 4 bases to trimming and J lost 6 bases, with 13 bases between them. The CDR3 loop spans 15 amino acids. CDR1 and CDR2 (germline): SGHVS, FQNEAQ.